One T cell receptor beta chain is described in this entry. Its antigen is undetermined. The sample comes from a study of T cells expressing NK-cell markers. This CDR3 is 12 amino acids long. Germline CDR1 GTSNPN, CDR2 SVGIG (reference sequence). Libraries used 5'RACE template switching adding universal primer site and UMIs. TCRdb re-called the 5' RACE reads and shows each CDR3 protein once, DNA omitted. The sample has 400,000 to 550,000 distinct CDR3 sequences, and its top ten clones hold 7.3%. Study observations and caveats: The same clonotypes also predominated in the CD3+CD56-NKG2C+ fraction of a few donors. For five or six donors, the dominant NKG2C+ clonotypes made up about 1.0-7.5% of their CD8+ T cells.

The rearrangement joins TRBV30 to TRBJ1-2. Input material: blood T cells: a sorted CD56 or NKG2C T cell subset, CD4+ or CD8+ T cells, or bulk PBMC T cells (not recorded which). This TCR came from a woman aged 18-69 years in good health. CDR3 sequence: CAWDLGAYGYTF.